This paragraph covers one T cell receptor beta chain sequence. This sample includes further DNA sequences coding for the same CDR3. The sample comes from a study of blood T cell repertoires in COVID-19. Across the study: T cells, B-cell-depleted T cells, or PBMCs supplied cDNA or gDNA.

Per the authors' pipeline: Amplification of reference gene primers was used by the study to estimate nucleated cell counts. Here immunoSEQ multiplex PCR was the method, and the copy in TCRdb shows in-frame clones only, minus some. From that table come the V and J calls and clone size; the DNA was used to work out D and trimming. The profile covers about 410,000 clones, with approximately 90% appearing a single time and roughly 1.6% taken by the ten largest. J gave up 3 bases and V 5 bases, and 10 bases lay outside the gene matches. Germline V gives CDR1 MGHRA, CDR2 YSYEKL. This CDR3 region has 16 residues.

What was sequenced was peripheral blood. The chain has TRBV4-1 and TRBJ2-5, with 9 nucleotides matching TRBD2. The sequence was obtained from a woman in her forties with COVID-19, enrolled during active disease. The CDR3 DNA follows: TGCGCCAGCAGCTTTCAGCGGGGGGCAAACAAAGAGACCCAGTACTTC. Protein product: CASSFQRGANKETQYF.